These 30 T cell receptor beta chains came from one sample sequenced in a study of cytomegalovirus exposure and HLA in healthy donors. 60 Vbeta and 13 Jbeta primers were used in PCR. Produced via immunoSEQ multiplex PCR; TCRdb's table is partial and in-frame only. The profile covers 200,000 to 250,000 clones, with 65% to 85% appearing a single time and 1.7% taken by the ten largest. Sequencing was performed on PBMCs. The receptors derive from a man aged 45-60 years in good health and CMV-seronegative.

The chain uses TRBV27 and TRBJ2-1; 10 bases line up with TRBD2. Germline values: CDR1 MNHEY, CDR2 SMNVEV (reference sequence). CDR3 length equals 15 residues. Trimming removed 5 bases from V and 4 bases from J; junction bases left unmatched: 5. The CDR3 loop reads CASSEGLAEYNEQFF. The CDR3 bases are TGTGCCAGCAGTGAAGGACTAGCGGAGTACAATGAGCAGTTCTTC.

The V call is TRBV27, the J call TRBJ2-7; 7 nucleotides agree with TRBD1. CDR3 length: 14 residues. After removal of 8 bases from V and 5 bases from J, the junction contained 12 bases not matched to a gene. Germline loops: CDR1 MNHEY, CDR2 SMNVEV (reference sequence). The CDR3 DNA follows: TGTGCCAGCCAAACCGGGACAGAAGCCCACGAGCAGTACTTC. Translating it yields CASQTGTEAHEQYF.

The V call is TRBV4-1, the J call TRBJ2-5, with a tentative D call TRBD2 (6 bases). The germline V gene encodes CDR1 MGHRA and CDR2 YSYEKL. Trimming cost V 2 bases and J 0 bases, with 13 bases left between them. This CDR3 region has 16 residues. CDR3 sequence: CASSQRAGPYQETQYF. For the CDR3, the DNA is TGCGCCAGCAGCCAACGAGCGGGCCCATACCAAGAGACCCAGTACTTC.

This clone was recorded only once. The chain employs TRBV18 and TRBJ1-2; D gene ambiguous. V was shortened by 1 base and J by 1 base, with 10 bases between the two germline ends. Germline V CDR1 and CDR2: KGHSH, LQKENI. The CDR3 totals 15 residues. The CDR3 sequence: CASSPRAEHNYGYTF. Written as DNA, the CDR3 is TGTGCCAGCTCACCACGGGCAGAACATAACTATGGCTACACCTTC.

The chain couples TRBV6-6 to TRBJ2-1; possible D gene TRBD2, 5 bases. The CDR3 consists of 13 residues. CDR1 is MNHNY, CDR2 SVGAGI, per germline (reference sequence). V was cut by 4 bases and J by 3 bases, with 7 bases left in between. The CDR3 DNA is TGTGCCAGCAGTTGGACTTTCTACAATGAGCAGTTCTTC. It yields the protein CASSWTFYNEQFF.

The gene calls are TRBV11-3 and TRBJ2-3; 8 nucleotides agree with TRBD2. The J segment lost 4 bases and the V segment lost 0 bases, leaving 9 bases of the junction unmatched. Germline CDR1 reads SGHNT; CDR2 reads YENEEA. The CDR3 is 17 amino acids. The CDR3 reads CASSLDRGGTIADTQYF. The DNA for the CDR3 is TGTGCCAGCAGCTTAGATCGGGGGGGGACTATTGCAGATACGCAGTATTTT.

With regard to this clone: The sample carries other DNA sequences with the same CDR3. The chain combines TRBV6-5 with TRBJ1-1; 7 bases are a match to TRBD1. Germline V CDR1 and CDR2: MNHEY, SVGAGI. CDR3 size: 14 residues. V lost 6 bases and J lost 2; bases outside the gene matches: 6. The CDR3 spells CASRGGQRNTEAFF. Written as DNA, the CDR3 is TGTGCCAGCAGGGGGGGACAGAGAAACACTGAAGCTTTCTTT.

The rearrangement joins TRBV5-1 to TRBJ1-4; tentatively, D is TRBD1 (6 bases). The ends were cut back, 3 bases at V and 3 bases at J, with 18 bases in the middle. Looked up from germline, CDR1 is SGHRS and CDR2 is YFSETQ. The length of the CDR3 is 17 residues. The CDR3: CASSSGRGGPANEKLFF. The DNA of the CDR3 is TGCGCCAGCAGCTCTGGTCGTGGGGGCCCAGCTAATGAAAAACTGTTTTTT.

The V call is TRBV28, the J call TRBJ1-3; D is uncertain. This CDR3 has 11 residues. Trimming shortened V by 4 bases and J by 9 bases, and 7 bases separated the two germline ends. Germline CDR1 reads MDHEN; CDR2 reads SYDVKM. The CDR3 nucleotides read TGTGCCAGCAGTTCGGTCACCACCATATATTTT. Protein: CASSSVTTIYF.

The chain employs TRBV7-9 and TRBJ1-1, with D maybe TRBD1 (5 bases). Trimming stripped 5 bases from V and 2 bases from J, with 15 bases between. The CDR3 extends over 15 amino acids. Looked up from germline, CDR1 is SEHNR and CDR2 is FQNEAQ (reference sequence). CDR3 DNA sequence: TGTGCCAGCAGCCCTTACATAGGGGATAACACTGAAGCTTTCTTT. As protein: CASSPYIGDNTEAFF. Full variable domain (missing parts from reference TRBV7-9 and TRBJ1-1): DTGVSQNPRHKITKRGQNVTFRCDPISEHNRLYWYRQTLGQGPEFLTYFQNEAQLEKSRLLSDRFSAERPKGSFSTLEIQRTEQGDSAMYLCASSPYIGDNTEAFFGQGTRLTVV.

The rearrangement links TRBV28 to TRBJ2-2, with TRBD2 as a possible D gene (5 bases). In germline, CDR1 is MDHEN, CDR2 SYDVKM. With 10 bases removed from V and 2 bases from J, the gap between germline ends came to 14 bases. The CDR3 is made up of 14 amino acids. The CDR3 loop is CATRLGLNTGELFF. The CDR3 nucleotides read TGTGCCACCCGATTAGGACTTAACACCGGGGAGCTGTTTTTT.

This chain joins TRBV10-3 and TRBJ2-7; a possible D gene is TRBD2 (5 bases). This CDR3 has 15 amino acids. CDR1 ENHRY and CDR2 SYGVKD come from the germline V gene. The V gene lost 0 bases and the J gene lost 2 bases, with 11 bases spanning the gap. CDR3 DNA sequence: TGTGCCATCAGTGAGTCGCCCCACGGGGCCTACGAGCAGTACTTC. Its translation: CAISESPHGAYEQYF.

The V gene is TRBV18, the J gene TRBJ2-2, with 13 bases aligning to TRBD2. The CDR3 contains 17 residues. Trimming at V came to 1 base and at J to 6 bases, leaving 5 bases not matched to a gene. CDR1 is KGHSH, CDR2 LQKENI, per germline. CDR3 bases: TGTGCCAGCTCACCACAAGGACTAGCGGGAGTCTCCGGGGAGCTGTTTTTT. Translation gives CASSPQGLAGVSGELFF.

The CDR3: CASSLLRTGSDGELFF. In DNA form, the CDR3 reads TGTGCCAGCAGTTTGCTTCGGACAGGGAGCGACGGGGAGCTGTTTTTT. The chain joins TRBV28 to TRBJ2-2, with 8 bases matching TRBD1. Looked up from germline, CDR1 is MDHEN and CDR2 is SYDVKM. V lost 3 bases and J lost 7; bases outside the gene matches: 10. CDR3 length: 16 residues.

The chain employs TRBV11-2 and TRBJ1-1, with 9 bases that match TRBD1. Trimming removed 4 bases from V and 1 base from J; junction bases left unmatched: 4. The CDR3 contains 15 residues. Germline V lookup: CDR1 SGHAT, CDR2 FQNNGV. CDR3 protein: CASSSPGQGNTEAFF. The DNA for the CDR3 is TGTGCCAGCAGCTCACCGGGACAGGGGAACACTGAAGCTTTCTTT.

The gene calls are TRBV28 and TRBJ2-7; TRBD1 matches at 10 bases. Per the germline V gene, CDR1 is MDHEN and CDR2 is SYDVKM. This CDR3 has 15 residues. V trimming: 6 bases; J trimming: 3 bases; junction bases outside the gene matches: 8. The DNA of the CDR3 is TGTGCCAGCAGACCCGGACAGGGGGGCCACTACGAGCAGTACTTC. Translating gives CASRPGQGGHYEQYF.

This clone was recorded once. This rearrangement joins TRBV7-9 to TRBJ2-2; no firm D call. There are 15 residues in the CDR3. With 5 bases removed from V and 0 bases from J, the gap between germline ends came to 10 bases. Germline CDR1 reads SEHNR; CDR2 reads FQNEAQ (reference sequence). The CDR3 sequence: CASSPLRANTGELFF. The CDR3 coding sequence is TGTGCCAGCAGCCCACTCCGAGCGAACACCGGGGAGCTGTTTTTT.

The chain couples TRBV2 to TRBJ1-1, with D unresolved. Per the germline V gene, CDR1 is SNHLY and CDR2 is FYNNEI. The V and J ends lost 3 bases and 11 bases respectively, with 13 bases between them. CDR3 size: 12 residues. CDR3 nucleotide sequence: TGTGCCAGCAGTGATCAGGACTTTGGGGCTTTCTTT. Its translation: CASSDQDFGAFF.

The chain joins TRBV7-2 to TRBJ2-7, with TRBD2 matching over 14 bases. V dropped 5 bases and J dropped 2; count of bases not matched to a gene: 8. CDR1 is SGHTA, CDR2 FQGNSA, per germline. The CDR3 length is 17 residues. Here the CDR3 DNA reads TGTGCCAGCAGCCTACGAAGACTAGCGGGAGGGCCCTACGAGCAGTACTTC. It yields the protein CASSLRRLAGGPYEQYF. Full variable domain (missing parts from reference TRBV7-2 and TRBJ2-7): GAGVSQSPSNKVTEKGKDVELRCDPISGHTALYWYRQSLGQGLEFLIYFQGNSAPDKSGLPSDRFSAERTGGSVSTLTIQRTQQEDSAVYLCASSLRRLAGGPYEQYFGPGTRLTVT.

The rearrangement uses TRBV19 and TRBJ2-1; D remains unclear. This CDR3 comprises 11 residues. Germline V gene lookup returns CDR1 LNHDA and CDR2 SQIVND (reference sequence). The ends were cut back, 6 bases at V and 12 bases at J, with 12 bases in the middle. The CDR3 loop is CASRVARTQFF. The CDR3 DNA sequence: TGTGCCAGTAGGGTGGCTAGAACGCAGTTCTTC.

There are a few counts of this clone. The chain has TRBV25-1 and TRBJ2-1, with D perhaps matching TRBD1 (6 bases). V lost 4 bases and J lost 4, with 8 bases in between. Germline values: CDR1 MGHDK, CDR2 SYGVNS. The CDR3 runs 13 residues. The CDR3 DNA is TGTGCCAGCAGTGGGACAGTATACAATGAGCAGTTCTTC. Translation: CASSGTVYNEQFF.

The genes are TRBV2 and TRBJ2-5; D may be TRBD2 (5 bases). The DNA end lines up better with TRBJ2-7; the J call may be wrong. Germline lookup yields CDR1 SNHLY and CDR2 FYNNEI. The CDR3 sequence is 20 residues long. The CDR3 sequence: CASSEATARGSLYLVYEQYF. In DNA, the CDR3 is TGTGCCAGCAGTGAAGCTACGGCTAGAGGGTCCCTCTATCTCGTTTACGAGCAGTACTTC.

This sequence joins TRBV11-3 and TRBJ1-4; D is unclear. The ends were cut back, 3 bases at V and 3 bases at J, with 8 bases in the middle. The CDR3 is made up of 14 amino acids. The germline V gene has CDR1 SGHNT and CDR2 YENEEA. CDR3 nucleotide sequence: TGTGCCAGCAGCTTCCGCAGGTCTAATGAAAAACTGTTTTTT. This encodes CASSFRRSNEKLFF.

This clone came up once. The J gene is TRBJ2-1, the V gene TRBV19; possible D gene TRBD2, 6 bases. This CDR3 has 14 residues. V was trimmed by 4 bases and J by 6 bases, leaving 13 bases between them. CDR1 is LNHDA, CDR2 SQIVND, per germline (reference sequence). CDR3 DNA sequence: TGTGCCAGTAGTACCCGACTAGACCGCAATGAGCAGTTCTTC. Translating it yields CASSTRLDRNEQFF.

The chain employs TRBV5-1 and TRBJ2-5, with D possibly being TRBD1 (6 bases). Germline CDR1 SGHRS, CDR2 YFSETQ. The CDR3 totals 15 residues. Trimming shortened V by 4 bases and J by 3 bases, and 16 bases separated the two germline ends. CDR3 region: CASSPSSGDKETQYF. CDR3 bases: TGCGCCAGCAGCCCCTCGTCAGGGGATAAAGAGACCCAGTACTTC.

This clone was found a few times. This rearrangement joins TRBV5-1 to TRBJ2-5; 7 bases line up with TRBD1. This CDR3 spans 14 amino acids. V shed 2 bases, J shed 4 bases, and the junction held 5 bases outside the gene matches. Germline assignment: CDR1 SGHRS and CDR2 YFSETQ. This CDR3 is CASSFYRQGETQYF. DNA for the CDR3: TGCGCCAGCAGCTTTTACCGACAGGGAGAGACCCAGTACTTC.

The rearrangement joins TRBV5-1 to TRBJ2-2; 7 positions match TRBD1. Trimming removed 0 bases from V and 6 bases from J; junction bases left unmatched: 2. The CDR3 consists of 14 residues. The germline V gene has CDR1 SGHRS and CDR2 YFSETQ. The CDR3 is CASSLDRGAGELFF. The CDR3 nucleotides are TGCGCCAGCAGCTTGGACAGGGGCGCCGGGGAGCTGTTTTTT.

The CDR3 reads CASSPPAWDRALNTEAFF. The CDR3 bases are TGTGCCAGCTCACCACCGGCCTGGGACAGGGCTTTGAACACTGAAGCTTTCTTT. V and J are TRBV18 and TRBJ1-1; 9 bases fit TRBD1. The junction had 8 bases not matched to a gene; V was cut back by 0 bases and J by 0 bases. Looked up from germline, CDR1 is KGHSH and CDR2 is LQKENI. This CDR3 is built from 18 residues.

This clone was counted only a few times. The rearrangement links TRBV7-9 to TRBJ2-5; D remains unclear. Germline V gene sequence: CDR1 SEHNR, CDR2 FQNEAQ (reference sequence). The ends were cut back, 1 base at V and 3 bases at J, with 12 bases in the middle. The CDR3 covers 15 residues. The CDR3 DNA sequence: TGTGCCAGCAGCTTAGATGGCAGGATGAAAGAGACCCAGTACTTC. It codes for CASSLDGRMKETQYF.

This clone has only a few counts. The chain is built from TRBV4-1 and TRBJ2-7; D uncertain. The V and J ends lost 4 bases and 0 bases respectively, with 10 bases between them. The CDR3 is made up of 14 amino acids. CDR1 is MGHRA, CDR2 YSYEKL, per germline. The CDR3 nucleotides read TGCGCCAGCAGCCGTCAGGATCCCTCCTACGAGCAGTACTTC. Translation gives CASSRQDPSYEQYF.